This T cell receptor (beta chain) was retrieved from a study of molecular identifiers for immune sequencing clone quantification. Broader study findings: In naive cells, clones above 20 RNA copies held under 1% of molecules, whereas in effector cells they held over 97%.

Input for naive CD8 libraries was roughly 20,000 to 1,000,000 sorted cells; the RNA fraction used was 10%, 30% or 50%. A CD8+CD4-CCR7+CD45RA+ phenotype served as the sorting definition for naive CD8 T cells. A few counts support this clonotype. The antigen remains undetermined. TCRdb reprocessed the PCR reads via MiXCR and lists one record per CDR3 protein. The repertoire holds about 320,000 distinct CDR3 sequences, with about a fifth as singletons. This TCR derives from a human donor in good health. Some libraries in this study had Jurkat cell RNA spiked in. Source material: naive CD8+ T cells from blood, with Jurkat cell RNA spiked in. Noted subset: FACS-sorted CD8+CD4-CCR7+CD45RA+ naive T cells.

CDR3 bases: TGTGCCAGCAACCACGGGTCAGGCCACGGCACAGATACGCAGTATTTT. Encoded protein: CASNHGSGHGTDTQYF. The gene calls are TRBV6-5 and TRBJ2-3; D gene unclear. V shed 7 bases and J shed 1 base, with 18 bases lying between them. The CDR3 covers 16 residues. Germline CDR1 reads MNHEY; CDR2 reads SVGAGI.